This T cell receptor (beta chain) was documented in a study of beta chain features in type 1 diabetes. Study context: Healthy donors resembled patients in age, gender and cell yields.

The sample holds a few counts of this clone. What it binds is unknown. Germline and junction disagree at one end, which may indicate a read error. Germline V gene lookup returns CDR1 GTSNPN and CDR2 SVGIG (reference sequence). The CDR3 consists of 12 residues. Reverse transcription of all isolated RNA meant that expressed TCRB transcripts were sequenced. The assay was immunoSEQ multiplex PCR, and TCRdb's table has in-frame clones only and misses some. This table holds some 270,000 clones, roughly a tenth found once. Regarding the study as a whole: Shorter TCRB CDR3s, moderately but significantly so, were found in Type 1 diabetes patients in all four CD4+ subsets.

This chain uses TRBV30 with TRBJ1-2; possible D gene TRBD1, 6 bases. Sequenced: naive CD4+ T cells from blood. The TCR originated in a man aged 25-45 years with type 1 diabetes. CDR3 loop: CAWSVLGQQPFF. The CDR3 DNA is TGTGCCTGGAGTGTCCTTGGACAGCAGCCGTTCTTC.